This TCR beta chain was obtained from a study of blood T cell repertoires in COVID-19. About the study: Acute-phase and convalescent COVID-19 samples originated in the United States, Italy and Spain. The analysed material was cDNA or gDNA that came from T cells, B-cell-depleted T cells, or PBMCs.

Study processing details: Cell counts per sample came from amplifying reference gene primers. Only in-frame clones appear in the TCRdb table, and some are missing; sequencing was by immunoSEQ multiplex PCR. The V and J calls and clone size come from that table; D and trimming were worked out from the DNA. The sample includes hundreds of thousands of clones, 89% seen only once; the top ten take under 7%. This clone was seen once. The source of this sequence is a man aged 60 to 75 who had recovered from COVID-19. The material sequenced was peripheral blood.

CDR3 in DNA: TGTGCCACCGATCGCGCAACTAATGAAAAACTGTTTTTT. Amino acids: CATDRATNEKLFF. The V call is TRBV6-5, the J call TRBJ1-4; D remains unclear. This CDR3 has 13 amino acids. The germline V gene has CDR1 MNHEY and CDR2 SVGAGI. V lost 10 bases and J lost 0, with 9 bases in between.